These T cell receptor beta chains were read from a single sample in a study of cytomegalovirus exposure and HLA in healthy donors. Produced via immunoSEQ multiplex PCR; TCRdb's table is partial and in-frame only. The sample includes fewer than 130,000 clones, around 88% of them seen just once. Input material: PBMCs. These receptors were taken from a man aged 35-49 years in good health and CMV-seronegative. Each CDR3 is given with its conserved first and last residue. Fields, in order: V gene, D gene, J gene, clone size, CDR3 DNA, CDR3 protein. A D gene is named only where the DNA matches it firmly. Clone size is stated in some rows and not others, as once, few, many or a class when expanded.

V gene: TRBV5-4; D gene: .; J gene: TRBJ2-5; clone size: .; CDR3 DNA: TGTGCCAGCAGCTTGTTTGACAGGAGGGAGACCCAGTACTTC; CDR3 protein: CASSLFDRRETQYF
V gene: TRBV6-1; D gene: .; J gene: TRBJ1-2; clone size: .; CDR3 DNA: TGTGCCAGCAGTGAAGATACAGCCTATGGCTACACCTTC; CDR3 protein: CASSEDTAYGYTF
V gene: TRBV7-6; D gene: .; J gene: TRBJ1-1; clone size: .; CDR3 DNA: TGTGCCAGCAGCTTAGCGACGGCAGGCCCGAGTACTGAAGCTTTCTTT; CDR3 protein: CASSLATAGPSTEAFF
V gene: TRBV5-4; D gene: .; J gene: TRBJ1-1; clone size: .; CDR3 DNA: TGTGCCAGCAGCGCACTTCGGAACACTGAAGCTTTCTTT; CDR3 protein: CASSALRNTEAFF
V gene: TRBV7-2; D gene: .; J gene: TRBJ2-2; clone size: .; CDR3 DNA: TGTGCCAGCAGCTTAGTTCCGGGATCGACCGGGGAGCTGTTTTTT; CDR3 protein: CASSLVPGSTGELFF
V gene: TRBV4-2; D gene: .; J gene: TRBJ1-1; clone size: few; CDR3 DNA: TGTGCCAGCAGCCAACCGACATCGATTTTGCCTGGCGAGGCTTTCTTT; CDR3 protein: CASSQPTSILPGEAFF
V gene: TRBV28; D gene: .; J gene: TRBJ1-1; clone size: .; CDR3 DNA: TGTGCCAGCAGTTTGGGGAGGTCTTCGTCGGGAGCTTTCTTT; CDR3 protein: CASSLGRSSSGAFF
V gene: TRBV6-5; D gene: TRBD1; J gene: TRBJ2-3; clone size: .; CDR3 DNA: TGTGCCAGCAGTGTCGGGACAGCCACAGATACGCAGTATTTT; CDR3 protein: CASSVGTATDTQYF
V gene: TRBV5-1; D gene: TRBD2; J gene: TRBJ2-7; clone size: .; CDR3 DNA: TGCGCCAGCAGCTCCGGACTAGCTACCGCCTGGGAGCAGTACTTC; CDR3 protein: CASSSGLATAWEQYF
V gene: TRBV30; D gene: .; J gene: TRBJ2-2; clone size: .; CDR3 DNA: TGTGCCTGGAATAAGGCGGCCGGGGAGCTGTTTTTT; CDR3 protein: CAWNKAAGELFF
V gene: TRBV19; D gene: .; J gene: TRBJ1-5; clone size: .; CDR3 DNA: TGTGCCAGTTCGACAGTTTTCGGTGGCAATCAGCCCCAGCATTTT; CDR3 protein: CASSTVFGGNQPQHF
V gene: TRBV7-6; D gene: TRBD1; J gene: TRBJ2-3; clone size: .; CDR3 DNA: TGTGCCAGTAGCCCCAGACAGGGGGCCGGAGATACGCAGTATTTT; CDR3 protein: CASSPRQGAGDTQYF
V gene: TRBV5-4; D gene: TRBD1; J gene: TRBJ2-7; clone size: .; CDR3 DNA: TGTGCCAGCAGCTCGGACAGGGCCCACGAGCAGTACTTC; CDR3 protein: CASSSDRAHEQYF
V gene: TRBV5-1; D gene: TRBD1; J gene: TRBJ1-1; clone size: .; CDR3 DNA: TGCGCCAGCAGCCGCGAAGACAGGGACACTGAAGCTTTCTTT; CDR3 protein: CASSREDRDTEAFF
V gene: TRBV5-1; D gene: .; J gene: TRBJ1-2; clone size: .; CDR3 DNA: TGCGCCAGCAGCTCGGGACACCTGAACTATGGCTACACCTTC; CDR3 protein: CASSSGHLNYGYTF
V gene: TRBV6-1; D gene: .; J gene: TRBJ2-7; clone size: .; CDR3 DNA: TGTGCCAGCAGTCAGAGACTCTGGGAGCAGTACTTC; CDR3 protein: CASSQRLWEQYF
V gene: TRBV10-3; D gene: TRBD2; J gene: TRBJ2-1; clone size: .; CDR3 DNA: TGTGCCATCAGCCCCCGGGGGGAGCTGAACAATGAGCAGTTCTTC; CDR3 protein: CAISPRGELNNEQFF
V gene: TRBV5-1; D gene: TRBD1; J gene: TRBJ1-1; clone size: .; CDR3 DNA: TGCGCCAGCAGCAGACAGGGCTGGGGGAACACTGAAGCTTTCTTT; CDR3 protein: CASSRQGWGNTEAFF
V gene: TRBV19; D gene: .; J gene: TRBJ2-4; clone size: few; CDR3 DNA: TGTGCCAGTAGTATAGATGGGAGGACCCTACCCATTCAGTACTTC; CDR3 protein: CASSIDGRTLPIQYF
V gene: TRBV7-9; D gene: .; J gene: TRBJ1-2; clone size: once; CDR3 DNA: TGTGCCAGCAGCTCAACAAGGGGAAGCAATGGCTACACCTTC; CDR3 protein: CASSSTRGSNGYTF
V gene: TRBV15; D gene: TRBD1; J gene: TRBJ2-5; clone size: .; CDR3 DNA: TGTGCCACCAGCAGGGGGACAGGGGGAACCTTATTGTACCAAGAGACCCAGTACTTC; CDR3 protein: CATSRGTGGTLLYQETQYF
V gene: TRBV7-6; D gene: TRBD1; J gene: TRBJ2-7; clone size: .; CDR3 DNA: TGTGCCAGCAGCAGGGACAGGGGACACGAGCAGTACTTC; CDR3 protein: CASSRDRGHEQYF
V gene: TRBV6-6; D gene: TRBD1; J gene: TRBJ1-5; clone size: .; CDR3 DNA: TGTGCCAGCAATCGTAAGACAGGGACCAATCAGCCCCAGCATTTT; CDR3 protein: CASNRKTGTNQPQHF
V gene: TRBV15; D gene: TRBD1; J gene: TRBJ1-5; clone size: .; CDR3 DNA: TGTGCCACCAGCAGAGGAAGGCAGGGACAGCAGCCCCAGCATTTT; CDR3 protein: CATSRGRQGQQPQHF
V gene: TRBV12-1; D gene: .; J gene: TRBJ1-5; clone size: .; CDR3 DNA: TGTGCCAGCAGCTTGGGACAGCCACTTGACCAGCCCCAGCATTTT; CDR3 protein: CASSLGQPLDQPQHF
V gene: TRBV2; D gene: .; J gene: TRBJ1-5; clone size: .; CDR3 DNA: TGTGCCAGCAGTGCCCGACAGCAGTACAATAGCAATCAGCCCCAGCATTTT; CDR3 protein: CASSARQQYNSNQPQHF
V gene: TRBV5-1; D gene: .; J gene: TRBJ1-1; clone size: .; CDR3 DNA: TGCGCCAGCAGCGGCCACACTGAAGCTTTCTTT; CDR3 protein: CASSGHTEAFF
V gene: TRBV6-5; D gene: .; J gene: TRBJ1-6; clone size: .; CDR3 DNA: TGTGCCAGCAGGAGGGGAGGCAATTCACCCCTCCACTTT; CDR3 protein: CASRRGGNSPLHF